A single sample gave rise to the 5 T cell receptor beta chains below, sequenced in a study of blood T cell repertoires in COVID-19. Sequenced by immunoSEQ multiplex PCR; TCRdb stores in-frame clones only, minus some. The sample lists 220,000 or so clones, about 85% occurring once. Sample: peripheral blood. Source of these receptors: a man in his fifties who had recovered from COVID-19.

This clone was recorded once. The CDR3 sequence is CASSLIQGGLIHEQYF. The CDR3 nucleotides are TGTGCCAGCAGCTTGATACAGGGAGGGCTGATCCACGAGCAGTACTTC. The chain links TRBV5-5 to TRBJ2-7; D might be TRBD2 (7 bases). Per germline, CDR1 SGHKS and CDR2 YYEKEE (reference sequence). The germline V and J ends were trimmed by 1 base and 5 bases, with 19 bases remaining between them. CDR3 length: 16 amino acids.

CDR3 in amino acids: CASSLTVGGSEAFF. CDR3 DNA sequence: TGCGCCAGCAGCTTGACTGTGGGGGGGTCTGAAGCTTTCTTT. This chain joins TRBV5-1 and TRBJ1-1, with a tentative D call TRBD1 (5 bases). This CDR3 has 14 amino acids. The germline V and J ends were trimmed by 1 base and 6 bases, with 13 bases remaining between them. Germline CDR1 is SGHRS and CDR2 is YFSETQ.

This chain connects TRBV7-8 to TRBJ1-2; D is uncertain. V was cut by 1 base and J by 3 bases, with 6 bases left in between. From germline, CDR1 is SGHVS and CDR2 FQNEAQ. This CDR3 has 13 residues. DNA of the CDR3: TGTGCCAGCAGCTTAGAGCCCGACTATGGCTACACCTTC. Its protein is CASSLEPDYGYTF.

This chain connects TRBV7-2 to TRBJ2-5; 9 nucleotides line up with TRBD1. V lost 5 bases to trimming and J lost 4 bases; unmatched junction nucleotides: 8. The CDR3 has 15 residues. Germline V gene data show CDR1 as SGHTA and CDR2 as FQGNSA. The CDR3 loop is CASSLRDRVSETQYF. Here the CDR3 DNA reads TGTGCCAGCAGCCTCCGGGACAGGGTTTCAGAGACCCAGTACTTC.

The gene calls are TRBV28 and TRBJ2-3, with unresolved D. The length of the CDR3 is 12 residues. The ends were cut back, 5 bases at V and 5 bases at J, with 8 bases in the middle. CDR1 MDHEN and CDR2 SYDVKM come from the germline V gene. CDR3: CASSPNGDTQYF. CDR3 sequence (DNA): TGTGCCAGCAGTCCGAACGGAGATACGCAGTATTTT.